The present TCR beta chain was sequenced within a study of OX40 agonist ivuxolimab in advanced cancers. In the study overall: Subjects had a mean age of around 60 years, with a range of roughly 20 to 79; roughly 80% were male. General study points: In CD8+ T cells, expanded clones were on average more numerous than in CD4+. Some of the lowest clonal expansion was seen in partial responders at 0.1-3.0 mg/kg.

TCRdb's copy holds only in-frame clones and misses some; the assay was immunoSEQ multiplex PCR. The sample includes about 77,000 clones, 80% to 90% seen only once; the top ten take approximately 6.2%. In this sample, this clone turned up a few times. Its antigen is undetermined. This TCR derives from an adult with an advanced solid tumor such as melanoma, head and neck, liver or kidney cancer. The sequencing used CD4+ or CD8+ T cells sorted from blood, collected in a trial of the OX40 agonist ivuxolimab.

This CDR3 is CATSRAMGQGLDTIYF. The CDR3 bases are TGTGCCACCAGCAGAGCGATGGGACAGGGGCTAGACACCATATATTTT. The chain recombines TRBV15 with TRBJ1-3, with TRBD1 identical over 10 bases. Trimming removed 1 base from V and 8 bases from J; junction bases left unmatched: 8. The germline V gene encodes CDR1 LNHNV and CDR2 YYDKDF (reference sequence). The CDR3 covers 16 residues.